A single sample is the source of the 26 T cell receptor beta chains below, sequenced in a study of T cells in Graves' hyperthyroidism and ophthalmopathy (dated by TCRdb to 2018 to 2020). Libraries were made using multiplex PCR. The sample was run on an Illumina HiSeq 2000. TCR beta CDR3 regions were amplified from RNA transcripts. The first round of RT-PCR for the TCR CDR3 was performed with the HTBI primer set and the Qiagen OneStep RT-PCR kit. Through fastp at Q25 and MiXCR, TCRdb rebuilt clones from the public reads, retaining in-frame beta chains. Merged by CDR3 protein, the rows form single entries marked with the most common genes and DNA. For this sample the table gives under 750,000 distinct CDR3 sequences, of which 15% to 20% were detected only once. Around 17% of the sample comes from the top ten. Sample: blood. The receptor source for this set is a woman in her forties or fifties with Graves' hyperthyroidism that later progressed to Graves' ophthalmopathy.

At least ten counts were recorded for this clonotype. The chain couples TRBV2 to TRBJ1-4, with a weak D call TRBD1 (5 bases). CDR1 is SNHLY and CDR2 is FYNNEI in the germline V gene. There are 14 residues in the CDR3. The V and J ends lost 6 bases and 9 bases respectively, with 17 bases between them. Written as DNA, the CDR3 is TGTGCCAGCAGAGACCCGGGACCGGCTCAAAAACTGTTTTTT. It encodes CASRDPGPAQKLFF.

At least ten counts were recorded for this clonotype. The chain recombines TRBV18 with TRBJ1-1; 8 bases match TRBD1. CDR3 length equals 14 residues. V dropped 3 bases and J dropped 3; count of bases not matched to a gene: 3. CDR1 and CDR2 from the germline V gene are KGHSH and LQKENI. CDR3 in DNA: TGTGCCAGCTCACCGACAGGGGTGCACACTGAAGCTTTCTTT. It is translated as CASSPTGVHTEAFF.

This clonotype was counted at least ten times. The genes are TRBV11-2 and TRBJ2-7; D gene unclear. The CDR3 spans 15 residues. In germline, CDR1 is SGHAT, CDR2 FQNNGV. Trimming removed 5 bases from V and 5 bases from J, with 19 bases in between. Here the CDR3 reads CASSNSGPSWDEQYF. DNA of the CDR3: TGTGCCAGCAGCAACTCCGGACCCTCGTGGGACGAGCAGTACTTC.

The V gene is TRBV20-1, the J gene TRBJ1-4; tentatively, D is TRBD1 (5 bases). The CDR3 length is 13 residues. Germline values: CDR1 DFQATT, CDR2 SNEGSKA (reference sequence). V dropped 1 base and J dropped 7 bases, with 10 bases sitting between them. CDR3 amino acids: CSARGETAEKLFF. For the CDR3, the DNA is TGCAGTGCTAGAGGGGAGACAGCTGAAAAACTGTTTTTT.

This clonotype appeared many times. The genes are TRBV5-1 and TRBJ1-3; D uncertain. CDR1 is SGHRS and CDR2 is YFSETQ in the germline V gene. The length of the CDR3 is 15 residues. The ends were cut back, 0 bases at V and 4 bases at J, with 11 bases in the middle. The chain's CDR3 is CASSLAGGSGNTIYF. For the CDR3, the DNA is TGCGCCAGCAGCTTGGCCGGAGGCTCCGGAAACACCATATATTTT.

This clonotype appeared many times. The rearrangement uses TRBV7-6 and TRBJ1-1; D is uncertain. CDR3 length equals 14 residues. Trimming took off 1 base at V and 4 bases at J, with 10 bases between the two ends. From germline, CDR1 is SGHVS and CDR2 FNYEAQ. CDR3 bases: TGTGCCAGCAGCTTAGGGAACGTAGCCACTGAAGCTTTCTTT. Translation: CASSLGNVATEAFF.

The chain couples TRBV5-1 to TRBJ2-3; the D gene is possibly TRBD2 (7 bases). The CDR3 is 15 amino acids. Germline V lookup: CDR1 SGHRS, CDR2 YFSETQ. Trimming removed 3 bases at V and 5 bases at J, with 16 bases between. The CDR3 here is CASSSGGPSGDTQYF. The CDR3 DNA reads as TGCGCCAGCAGCTCGGGGGGCCCTTCGGGAGATACGCAGTATTTT.

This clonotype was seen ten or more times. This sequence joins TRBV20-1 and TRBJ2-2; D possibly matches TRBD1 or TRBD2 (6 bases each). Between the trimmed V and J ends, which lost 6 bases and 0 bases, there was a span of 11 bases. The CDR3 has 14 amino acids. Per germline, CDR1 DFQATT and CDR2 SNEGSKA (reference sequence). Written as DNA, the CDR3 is TGCAGTGCCCGGGGGCCTACGAACACCGGGGAGCTGTTTTTT. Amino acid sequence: CSARGPTNTGELFF.

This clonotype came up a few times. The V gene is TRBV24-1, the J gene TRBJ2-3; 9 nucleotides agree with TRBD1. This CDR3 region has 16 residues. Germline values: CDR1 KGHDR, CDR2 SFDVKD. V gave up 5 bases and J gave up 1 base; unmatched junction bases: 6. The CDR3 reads CATSAPGQGGTDTQYF. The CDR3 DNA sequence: TGTGCCACCAGTGCACCGGGACAGGGAGGCACAGATACGCAGTATTTT.

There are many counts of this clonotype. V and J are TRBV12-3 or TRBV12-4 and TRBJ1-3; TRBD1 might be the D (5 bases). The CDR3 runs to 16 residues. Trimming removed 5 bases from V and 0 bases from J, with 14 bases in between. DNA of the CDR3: TGTGCCAGCAGTGCGTCGGGACCGAGCTCTGGAAACACCATATATTTT. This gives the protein CASSASGPSSGNTIYF.

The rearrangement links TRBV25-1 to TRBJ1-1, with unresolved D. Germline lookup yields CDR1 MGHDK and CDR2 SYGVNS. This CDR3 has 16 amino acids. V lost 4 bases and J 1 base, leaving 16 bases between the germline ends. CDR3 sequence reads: CASSGSGGFGNTEAFF. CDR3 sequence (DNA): TGTGCCAGCAGTGGGTCAGGAGGGTTTGGGAACACTGAAGCTTTCTTT.

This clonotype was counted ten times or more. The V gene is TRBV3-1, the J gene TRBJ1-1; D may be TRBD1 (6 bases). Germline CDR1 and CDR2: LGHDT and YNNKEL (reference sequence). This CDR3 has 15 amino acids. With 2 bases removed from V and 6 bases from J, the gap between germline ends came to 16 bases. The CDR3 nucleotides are TGTGCCAGCAGCCAACCGGGACACAACACCCCTGAAGCTTTCTTT. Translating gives CASSQPGHNTPEAFF.

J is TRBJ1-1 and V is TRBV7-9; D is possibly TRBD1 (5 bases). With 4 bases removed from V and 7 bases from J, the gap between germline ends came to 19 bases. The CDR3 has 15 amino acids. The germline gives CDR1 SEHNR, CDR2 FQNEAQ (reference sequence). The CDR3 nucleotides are TGTGCCAGCAGCTCCGGGGCAGGGAGAGTAGGTGAAGCTTTCTTT. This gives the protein CASSSGAGRVGEAFF.

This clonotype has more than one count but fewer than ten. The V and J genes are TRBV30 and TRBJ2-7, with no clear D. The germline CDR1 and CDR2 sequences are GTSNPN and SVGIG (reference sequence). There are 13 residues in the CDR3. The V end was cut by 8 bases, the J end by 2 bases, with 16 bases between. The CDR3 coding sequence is TGTGCCGGGGAATGGGATACTACCTACGAGCAGTACTTC. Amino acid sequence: CAGEWDTTYEQYF.

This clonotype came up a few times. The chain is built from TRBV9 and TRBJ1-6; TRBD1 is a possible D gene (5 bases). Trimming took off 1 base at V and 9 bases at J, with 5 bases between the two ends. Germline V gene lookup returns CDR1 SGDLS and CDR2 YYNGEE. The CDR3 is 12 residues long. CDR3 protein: CASSVQGSPLHF. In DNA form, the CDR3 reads TGTGCCAGCAGCGTACAGGGTTCACCCCTCCACTTT.

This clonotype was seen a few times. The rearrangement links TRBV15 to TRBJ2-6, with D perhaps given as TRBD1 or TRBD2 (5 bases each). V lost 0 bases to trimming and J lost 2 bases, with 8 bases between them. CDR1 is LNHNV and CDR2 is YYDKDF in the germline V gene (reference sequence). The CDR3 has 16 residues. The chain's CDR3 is CATSRDGTAGANVLTF. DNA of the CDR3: TGTGCCACCAGCAGAGACGGGACGGCTGGGGCCAACGTCCTGACTTTC.

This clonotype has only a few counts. The CDR3 sequence is CSASVVWGNQPQHF. The CDR3 nucleotides read TGCAGTGCTAGTGTCGTATGGGGCAATCAGCCCCAGCATTTT. This chain uses TRBV20-1 with TRBJ1-5; no reliable D call. Per the germline V gene, CDR1 is DFQATT and CDR2 is SNEGSKA (reference sequence). V was cut by 3 bases and J by 2 bases, with 11 bases left in between. This CDR3 has 14 amino acids.

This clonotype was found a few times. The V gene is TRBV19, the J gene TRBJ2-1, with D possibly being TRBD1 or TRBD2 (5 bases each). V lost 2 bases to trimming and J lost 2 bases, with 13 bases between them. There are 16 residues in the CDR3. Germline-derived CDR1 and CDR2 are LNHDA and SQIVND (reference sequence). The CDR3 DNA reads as TGTGCCAGTAGTATATCGCAGGGAGCCACCTACAATGAGCAGTTCTTC. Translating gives CASSISQGATYNEQFF.

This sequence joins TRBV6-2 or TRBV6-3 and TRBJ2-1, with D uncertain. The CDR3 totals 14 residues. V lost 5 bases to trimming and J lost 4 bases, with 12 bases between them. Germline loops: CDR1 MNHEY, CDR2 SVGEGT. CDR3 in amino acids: CASSPPPQYNEQFF. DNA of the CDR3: TGTGCCAGCAGTCCCCCTCCACAGTACAATGAGCAGTTCTTC.

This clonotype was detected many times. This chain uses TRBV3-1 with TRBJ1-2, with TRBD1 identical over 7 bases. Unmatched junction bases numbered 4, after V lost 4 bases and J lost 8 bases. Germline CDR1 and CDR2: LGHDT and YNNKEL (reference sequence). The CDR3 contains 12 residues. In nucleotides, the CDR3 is TGTGCCAGCAGCCGACAGGGAAGAGGCTACACCTTC. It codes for CASSRQGRGYTF.

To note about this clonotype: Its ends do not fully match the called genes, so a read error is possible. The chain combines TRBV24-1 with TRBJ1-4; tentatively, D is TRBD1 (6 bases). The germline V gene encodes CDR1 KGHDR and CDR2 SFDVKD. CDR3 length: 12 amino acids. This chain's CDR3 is CAIWTVNEKLLF. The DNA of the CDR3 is TGTGCCATTTGGACAGTTAATGAAAAACTGCTTTTT.

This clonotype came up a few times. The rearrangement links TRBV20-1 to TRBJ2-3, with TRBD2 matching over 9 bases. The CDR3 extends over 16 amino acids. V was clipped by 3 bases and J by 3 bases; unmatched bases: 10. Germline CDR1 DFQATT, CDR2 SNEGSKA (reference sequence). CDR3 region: CSASGGAGGFTDTQYF. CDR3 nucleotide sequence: TGCAGTGCTAGTGGGGGAGCGGGGGGTTTTACAGATACGCAGTATTTT.

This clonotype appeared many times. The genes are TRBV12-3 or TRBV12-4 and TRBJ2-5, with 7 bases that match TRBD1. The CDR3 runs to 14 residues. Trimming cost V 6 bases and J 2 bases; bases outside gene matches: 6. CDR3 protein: CASRTGEVQETQYF. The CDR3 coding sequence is TGTGCCAGCAGAACAGGGGAAGTTCAAGAGACCCAGTACTTC.

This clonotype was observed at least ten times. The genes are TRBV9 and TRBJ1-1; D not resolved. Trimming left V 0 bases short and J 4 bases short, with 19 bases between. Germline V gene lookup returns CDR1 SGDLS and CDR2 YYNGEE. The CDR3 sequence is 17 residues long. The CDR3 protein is CASSVDEQVGVGTEAFF. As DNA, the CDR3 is TGTGCCAGCAGCGTAGATGAGCAGGTTGGGGTTGGCACTGAAGCTTTCTTT.

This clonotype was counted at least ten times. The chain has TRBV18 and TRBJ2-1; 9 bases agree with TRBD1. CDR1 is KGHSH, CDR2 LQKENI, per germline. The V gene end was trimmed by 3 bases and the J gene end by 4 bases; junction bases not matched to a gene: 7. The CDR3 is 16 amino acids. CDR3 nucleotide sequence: TGTGCCAGCTCACCTCTTCAAGGACAGGGGTACAATGAGCAGTTCTTC. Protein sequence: CASSPLQGQGYNEQFF.

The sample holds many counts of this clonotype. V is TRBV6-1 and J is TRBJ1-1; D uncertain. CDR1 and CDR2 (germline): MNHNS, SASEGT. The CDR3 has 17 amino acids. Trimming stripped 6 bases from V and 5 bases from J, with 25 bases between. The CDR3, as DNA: TGTGCCAGCAGGGCCCCACATGTGTCAAGGGCCTCAACTGAAGCTTTCTTT. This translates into CASRAPHVSRASTEAFF.